This TCR beta chain was sequenced during a study of blood T cell repertoires in COVID-19. Trimming cost V 2 bases and J 0 bases; bases outside gene matches: 3. The CDR3 has 17 amino acids. Germline V CDR1 and CDR2: ENHRY, SYGVKD. Libraries were prepared by immunoSEQ multiplex PCR; TCRdb keeps only in-frame clonotypes and omits some of them. There are fewer than 200,000 clones in the sample; approximately 84% occur only once, and approximately 12% lies in the top ten. The clonotype comes from a man aged 50-60 years who had recovered from COVID-19. This chain joins TRBV10-3 and TRBJ2-2; 10 positions match TRBD2. The sequenced sample was PBMCs or T cells enriched from blood (not recorded which). The CDR3 coding sequence is TGTGCCATCAGTGAGAAGCGGGGGGGAACGAACACCGGGGAGCTGTTTTTT. Translation gives CAISEKRGGTNTGELFF.